A selection of T cell receptor beta chains follows, all from one sample in a study of T-cell reconstitution after alpha-beta-depleted transplantation in children. In TCRdb, the PCR reads were re-called with MiXCR into one record per CDR3 protein. The data hold about a million distinct CDR3 sequences, with roughly 29% observed a single time. The sequencing here drew on PBMCs, mostly from graft donor cells, taken 360 days after TCRalphabeta/CD19-depleted stem cell transplant. Receptors originate from a boy under three years old who had a stem cell transplant for SCID, so the T cells may come from the graft donor. The CDR3 runs from the conserved cysteine through the conserved F or W. Each record gives: clone size, V gene, J gene, D gene, CDR3 DNA, CDR3 protein. The D gene is left open where the match is weak. Expanded clones get a size class; other rows say once, few or many, or leave the size out.

>.|TRBV24-1|TRBJ2-2|TRBD2
TGTGCCACCAGTCCCCGCGGGGGGGACACCGGGGAGCTGTTTTTT
CATSPRGGDTGELFF
>few|TRBV10-3|TRBJ1-1|.
TGTGCCATCAGTGAGGAGGAGAAGAACACTGAAGCTTTCTTT
CAISEEEKNTEAFF
>few|TRBV7-9|TRBJ2-7|.
TGTGCCAGCAGCCCGGAAGGGTCGTCCTACGAGCAGTACTTC
CASSPEGSSYEQYF
>few|TRBV20-1|TRBJ2-1|.
TGCAGTGCTAGGGGGGACACCGTCTACAATGAGCAGTTCTTC
CSARGDTVYNEQFF
>.|TRBV7-2|TRBJ2-5|TRBD2
TGTGCCAGCGCGCGGGGGGGAATTCAAGAGACCCAGTACTTC
CASARGGIQETQYF
>.|TRBV7-6|TRBJ2-1|.
TGTGCCAGCAGCGAACTAGGGGGAATCGGCAATGGGCAGTTCTTC
CASSELGGIGNGQFF
>few|TRBV18|TRBJ2-7|.
TGTGCCAGCTCACCAGAGGCAGGAGGGCCCTACGAGCAGTACTTC
CASSPEAGGPYEQYF
>few|TRBV4-1|TRBJ2-2|.
TGCGCCAGCAGCCGGACGGCCCTAAACACCGGGGAGCTGTTTTTT
CASSRTALNTGELFF
>few|TRBV30|TRBJ1-1|.
TGTGCCTGGAGTCCCCAGGTGAACACTGAAGCTTTCTTT
CAWSPQVNTEAFF
>many|TRBV6-1|TRBJ2-1|.
TGTGCCAGCACCGGGTCCTCCTACAATGAGCAGTTCTTC
CASTGSSYNEQFF
>few|TRBV25-1|TRBJ2-7|.
TGTGCCACCTCCGGATTCGGCAGGGCAAAAGGCGAGCAGTACTTC
CATSGFGRAKGEQYF
>few|TRBV7-9|TRBJ2-5|TRBD2
TGTGCCAGCAGCCGAAGACTAGCGGGGCAAGAGACCCAGTACTTC
CASSRRLAGQETQYF
>.|TRBV2|TRBJ2-1|.
TGTGCCAGCACCGCTCAGGAGGGCAGGTTCTACAATGAGCAGTTCTTC
CASTAQEGRFYNEQFF
>.|TRBV7-2|TRBJ2-3|TRBD2
TGTGCCAGCAGCCTGGGACTAGCGGCCCGATATACGCAGTATTTT
CASSLGLAARYTQYF
>.|TRBV5-6|TRBJ2-1|.
TGTGCCAGCAGCTTTTGGACGACTGCCTACAATGAGCAGTTCTTC
CASSFWTTAYNEQFF
>once|TRBV12-3/TRBV12-4|TRBJ1-2|.
TGTGCCAGCAGTTTTAGTCTGTTTGGGGACTATGGCTACACCTTC
CASSFSLFGDYGYTF
>.|TRBV5-1|TRBJ2-5|TRBD1
TGCGCCAGCAGCTTAACGGGACAGGGGATTGTGGAGACCCAGTACTTC
CASSLTGQGIVETQYF
>.|TRBV20-1|TRBJ2-3|.
TGCAGTGCTAGACCGCGGGTCAAGGGGGATACGCAGTATTTT
CSARPRVKGDTQYF
>.|TRBV5-1|TRBJ2-4|TRBD1
TGCGCCAGCAGCTTGGGGGGACAGGTCAAAAACATTCAGTACTTC
CASSLGGQVKNIQYF
>few|TRBV7-3|TRBJ1-1|.
TGTGCCAGCAGCCTGACGGGGAGCGCTGAAGCTTTCTTT
CASSLTGSAEAFF
>.|TRBV10-3|TRBJ2-7|TRBD1
TGTGCCATCAGTGAGTCGACGTATAGGACAGGACCCTCCTACGAGCAGTACTTC
CAISESTYRTGPSYEQYF
>.|TRBV21-1|TRBJ1-2|.
TGTGCCAGCAGCAAAAGGGAGATTGGAGACCGCTACTATGGCTACACCTTC
CASSKREIGDRYYGYTF
>.|TRBV20-1|TRBJ2-3|TRBD2
TGCAGTGCCTCCGGACTAGCGGGGGTCCCAGATACGCAGTATTTT
CSASGLAGVPDTQYF
>.|TRBV7-3|TRBJ1-2|.
TGTGCCAGCAGCTTGGGCGACGGATATGGCTACACCTTC
CASSLGDGYGYTF
>.|TRBV9|TRBJ2-3|.
TGTGCCAGCAGCGAGAGTGTCGGGTTGGGGCCAGATACGCAGTATTTT
CASSESVGLGPDTQYF
>.|TRBV20-1|TRBJ2-1|.
TGCAGTGCTAGCTGGAGCCCAATGTCAAATGAGCAGTTCTTC
CSASWSPMSNEQFF
>.|TRBV4-1|TRBJ2-7|.
TGCGCCAGCAGCCAAGGGACAAAAGGGTTAAAATCCTACGAGCAGTACTTC
CASSQGTKGLKSYEQYF
>few|TRBV28|TRBJ1-2|.
TGTGCCAGCAGCCCTTACAGGTTCTCCTTCTATGGCTACACCTTC
CASSPYRFSFYGYTF
>few|TRBV25-1|TRBJ1-1|TRBD1
TGTGCCAGCAGAGGGACAGGCCCAAAGGAAGCTTTCTTT
CASRGTGPKEAFF
>.|TRBV19|TRBJ2-5|.
TGTGCCAGTAGCATTAACGGACCGGCGCCCAGGGAGACCCAGTACTTC
CASSINGPAPRETQYF
>.|TRBV5-1|TRBJ2-5|.
TGCGCCAGCAGAGTCTACGGCCAAGAGACCCAGTACTTC
CASRVYGQETQYF
>few|TRBV28|TRBJ2-1|.
TGTGCCAGCAGAAAGAGGACCTCCGGGACTAATGAGCAGTTCTTC
CASRKRTSGTNEQFF